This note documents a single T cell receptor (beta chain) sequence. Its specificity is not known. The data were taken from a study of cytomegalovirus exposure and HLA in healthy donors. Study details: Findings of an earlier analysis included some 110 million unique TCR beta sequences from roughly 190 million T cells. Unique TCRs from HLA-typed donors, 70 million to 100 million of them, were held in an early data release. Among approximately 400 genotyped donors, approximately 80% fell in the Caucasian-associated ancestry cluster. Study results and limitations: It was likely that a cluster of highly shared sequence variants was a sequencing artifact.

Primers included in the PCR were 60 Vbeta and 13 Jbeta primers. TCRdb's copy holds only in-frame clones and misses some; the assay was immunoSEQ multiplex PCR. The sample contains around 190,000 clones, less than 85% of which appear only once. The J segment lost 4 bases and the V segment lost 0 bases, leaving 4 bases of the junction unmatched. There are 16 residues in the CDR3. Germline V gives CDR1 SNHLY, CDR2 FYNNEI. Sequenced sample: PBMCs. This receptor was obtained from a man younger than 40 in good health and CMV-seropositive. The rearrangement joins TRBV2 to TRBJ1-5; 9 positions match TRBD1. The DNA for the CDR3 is TGTGCCAGCAGTGAAGCGGGGACAGGGACGAATCAGCCCCAGCATTTT. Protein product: CASSEAGTGTNQPQHF.